Shown below are 5 T cell receptor beta chains from a single sample sequenced in a study of blood T cell repertoires in COVID-19. Generated by immunoSEQ multiplex PCR, the TCRdb table keeps only in-frame clones and is missing some. Of roughly 200,000 clones listed, 65% to 90% are singletons. Specimen: peripheral blood. The receptors come from a human donor in a cohort sampled during active COVID-19.

V is TRBV20-1 and J is TRBJ1-1; unclear D gene. The CDR3 loop spans 9 amino acids. From germline, CDR1 is DFQATT and CDR2 SNEGSKA (reference sequence). With 5 bases removed from V and 12 bases from J, the gap between germline ends came to 10 bases. CDR3 protein: CSAPPGTFF. The CDR3 DNA is TGCAGTGCTCCCCCAGGAACTTTCTTT.

The V call is TRBV5-8, the J call TRBJ1-5; no definite D call. CDR3 length equals 15 residues. Trimming pared 1 base from V and 0 bases from J, leaving 8 bases between. Germline assignment: CDR1 SGHTS and CDR2 YDEGEE. The CDR3 nucleotides are TGTGCCAGCAGCTTGTCGAGACATAGCAATCAGCCCCAGCATTTT. Translated, it gives CASSLSRHSNQPQHF.

The chain joins TRBV18 to TRBJ2-5; TRBD1 agrees at 12 bases. Germline CDR1 is KGHSH and CDR2 is LQKENI. The length of the CDR3 is 15 residues. V shed 5 bases and J 5 bases; nucleotides not matched to a gene: 6. CDR3 coding DNA: TGTGCCAGCTCAAAGGGACAGGGGGCTTTCGAGACCCAGTACTTC. Its translation is CASSKGQGAFETQYF.

This sequence joins TRBV28 and TRBJ2-7; 8 bases are a match to TRBD2. V lost 6 bases, J lost 2 bases, and 12 bases stayed unmatched. Germline V gene lookup returns CDR1 MDHEN and CDR2 SYDVKM. The CDR3 has 16 amino acids. CDR3 residues: CASSLGAGGTTYEQYF. CDR3 coding DNA: TGTGCCAGCAGCCTTGGGGCGGGAGGTACTACCTACGAGCAGTACTTC.

The V gene is TRBV5-6, the J gene TRBJ2-7; unclear D gene. Germline CDR1 SGHDT, CDR2 YYEEEE. This CDR3 is built from 16 residues. Deletions cut 0 bases from V and 0 bases from J, with 13 bases between. Here the CDR3 reads CASSLGSLKSSYEQYF. The DNA of the CDR3 is TGTGCCAGCAGCTTGGGGTCGCTTAAGAGCTCCTACGAGCAGTACTTC.